This entry is about one T cell receptor (beta chain). This clone's antigen is unknown. One end of the junction fails to match germline, which may point to a read error. Taken from cysteine to phenylalanine, the CDR3 has 19 residues. The kept DNA is CDR3 alone, 57 bases in frame from the first base. The germline V gene provides CDR1 SGHVS and CDR2 FQNEAQ. Without any cell sorting, total RNA and DNA were extracted together from about 20-30 mg of bulk tissue using the AllPrep DNA/RNA mini kit. Between late 2015 and early 2016, a few patients in China with histopathologically diagnosed primary liver carcinoma had their tumors surgically resected. At the time of sampling, the patients had chronic HBV infection and had not received any treatment. Each fresh piece of tumor and adjacent tissue was cut in two, with one half stored in RNAlater at -80 degrees C and the other half sent for histology. Using a constant-region primer and ProtoScript II reverse transcriptase, TCRbeta-specific cDNA was reverse-transcribed from approximately 500 ng total RNA. Three nested multiplex PCR rounds, following a slightly modified ARM-PCR procedure, were used to build the TCRbeta libraries. The first two PCR rounds used multiplex TRBV1-TRBV30 forward primers with a Cbeta reverse primer, each for roughly 10 cycles. A final 25-cycle PCR with Deep VentR polymerase added sample barcodes and Illumina adapters. Before sequencing, amplicons of 200-500 bp were gel-purified using a QIAquick gel extraction kit. The TCRbeta amplicons were sequenced with 250-bp paired-end reads on an Illumina HiSeq 2500. The authors processed their data as follows. Trimmomatic v0.33 was used to quality-trim the reads, and FLASH v1.2.11 was used to merge paired reads so that full CDR3 sequences could be recovered. MiGEC v1.2.1b assigned V, D and J germline segments to the rearranged TCRbeta sequences. Clonotype statistics and Shannon-Wiener diversity indices were computed with VDJtools v1.0.0. To cut down on sampling bias, every analysis after diversity analysis relied on just the 250 most abundant clonotypes from each sample. TCRdb reran the public reads through fastp at Q25 and MiXCR, keeping productive beta chains. Every distinct CDR3 protein forms one entry, paired with its most common genes and DNA. What appears here as the V and J calls and clone size reflects TCRdb's work, not the paper's. Present in this sample are just under 95,000 distinct CDR3 sequences, approximately 72% of which were seen just once. The leading ten clones occupy around 25% of the sample.

This record comes from a study of tumor-infiltrating lymphocytes in primary liver carcinoma (TCRdb year 2017). Notes on the research overall: Hepatocellular carcinoma (four) or combined HCC and intrahepatic cholangiocarcinoma (one) was present in the five patients, who were three men and two women aged 30 to 69 years. The five patients had tumors staged T1-T3 N0M0, with maximum diameters ranging from roughly 4.2 to 10 cm. Each sample produced about 3.5 to 8 million productive TCRbeta reads, and read depth showed no significant difference between tissue types. Across five regions of each liver tumor, along with adjacent normal tissue and blood, the study brought together TCRbeta repertoire sequencing, expression microarrays and whole-exome sequencing. A total of roughly 35 specimens from 5 patients went through TCRbeta repertoire sequencing, namely 25 tumor regions, 5 adjacent noncancerous liver tissues and 5 peripheral blood samples. Reproducibility between technical replicate repertoires was high, with correlation coefficients above 0.98 and mean shared-clone rates approximately 0.9.

Points the paper makes about the study in general: Bulk unsorted samples precluded comparing CD4+ and CD8+ T cell repertoires. Only a few patients were included in the study, and the authors note that the findings should be validated in a larger study. Repertoire overlap was higher between tumor regions (mean around 35%) than tumor-adjacent (approximately 17%) or tumor-blood (14%) pairs, consistent with antigen-driven expansion. Because only the TCR beta chain was sequenced and unpaired alpha chains were not captured, true repertoire diversity is likely underestimated. The top 250 clones made up a significantly larger repertoire fraction in tumors than in blood (p = 0.039).

The V and J segments used are TRBV7-8 and TRBJ2-3; the D gene is perhaps TRBD1 or TRBD2, each of them matching over 5 bases. The sequence was collected from a man in his forties with primary liver carcinoma and hepatitis B virus infection. Sequenced material: tumor-adjacent normal liver tissue. The CDR3 reads as follows: CACSLEGRALVGFTDTQYF. The bases read TGTGCCTGCAGCTTAGAGGGCAGGGCCCTAGTGGGATTCACAGATACGCAGTATTTT.